The clone carrying this TCR beta chain has just a few counts. What it recognizes is unknown. Primers included in the PCR were 60 Vbeta and 13 Jbeta primers. The repertoire was sequenced with immunoSEQ multiplex PCR; TCRdb's copy has only in-frame clones and lacks some. Altogether 140,000 to 150,000 clones are present, around a tenth being singletons, with the ten largest covering about 1.7%. V lost 0 bases and J lost 7; bases outside the gene matches: 8. Germline CDR1 reads MGHRA; CDR2 reads YSYEKL. The CDR3 length is 16 residues. These data come from a study of cytomegalovirus exposure and HLA in healthy donors. Notes on the study in general: For most TCR beta V segments, an earlier analysis put the productive rate at about 87% or about 30% of the time. Most sequenced TCRs were rare (though some public TCRs occurred in many donors). Compared with the roughly 700-donor mean, an Asian-associated ancestry cluster reportedly had fewer N-insertions, according to a later analysis. Accurate predictions that matched the HLA-A and HLA-B alleles of most subjects were reportedly made from TCR beta sequences.

The receptor comes from a male donor in good health and CMV-seronegative. The sample consisted of PBMCs. The V gene is TRBV4-1, the J gene TRBJ2-1, with TRBD2 identical over 8 bases. In nucleotides, the CDR3 is TGCGCCAGCAGCCAAGATCCTCAGCGGGAGACGAATGAGCAGTTCTTC. It encodes CASSQDPQRETNEQFF.